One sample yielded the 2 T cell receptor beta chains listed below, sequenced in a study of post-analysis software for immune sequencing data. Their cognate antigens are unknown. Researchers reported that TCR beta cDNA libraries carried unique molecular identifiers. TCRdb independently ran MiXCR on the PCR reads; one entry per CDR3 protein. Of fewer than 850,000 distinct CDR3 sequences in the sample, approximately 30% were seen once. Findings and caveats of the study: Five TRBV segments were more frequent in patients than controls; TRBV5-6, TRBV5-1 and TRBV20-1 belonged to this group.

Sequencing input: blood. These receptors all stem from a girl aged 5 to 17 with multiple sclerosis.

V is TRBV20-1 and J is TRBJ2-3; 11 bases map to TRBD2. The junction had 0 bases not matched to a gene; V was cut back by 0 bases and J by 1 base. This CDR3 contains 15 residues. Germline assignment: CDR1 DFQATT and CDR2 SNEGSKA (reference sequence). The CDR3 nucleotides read TGCAGTGCTAGAGATAGCGGGGGGGGCACAGATACGCAGTATTTT. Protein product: CSARDSGGGTDTQYF.

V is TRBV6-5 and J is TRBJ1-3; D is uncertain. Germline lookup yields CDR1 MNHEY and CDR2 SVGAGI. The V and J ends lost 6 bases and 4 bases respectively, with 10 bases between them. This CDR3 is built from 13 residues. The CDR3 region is CASRIRQGNTIYF. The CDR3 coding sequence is TGTGCCAGCAGGATCCGGCAGGGAAACACCATATATTTT.